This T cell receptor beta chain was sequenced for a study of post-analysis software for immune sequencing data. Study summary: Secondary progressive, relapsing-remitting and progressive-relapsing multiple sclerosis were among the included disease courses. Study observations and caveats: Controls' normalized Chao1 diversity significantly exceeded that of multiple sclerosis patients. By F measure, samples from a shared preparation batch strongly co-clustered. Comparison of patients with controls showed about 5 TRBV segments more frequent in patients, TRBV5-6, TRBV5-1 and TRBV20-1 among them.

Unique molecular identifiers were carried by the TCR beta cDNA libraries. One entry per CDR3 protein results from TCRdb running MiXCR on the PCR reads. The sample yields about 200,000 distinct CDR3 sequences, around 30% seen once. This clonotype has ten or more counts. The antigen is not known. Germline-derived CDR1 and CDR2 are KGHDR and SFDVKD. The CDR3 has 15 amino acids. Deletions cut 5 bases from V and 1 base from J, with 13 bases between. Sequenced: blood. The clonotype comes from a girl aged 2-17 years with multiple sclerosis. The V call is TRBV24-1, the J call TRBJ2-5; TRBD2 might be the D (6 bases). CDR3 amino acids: CATSGSSGPQETQYF. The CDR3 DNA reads TGTGCCACCAGTGGATCCAGCGGGCCCCAAGAGACCCAGTACTTC.